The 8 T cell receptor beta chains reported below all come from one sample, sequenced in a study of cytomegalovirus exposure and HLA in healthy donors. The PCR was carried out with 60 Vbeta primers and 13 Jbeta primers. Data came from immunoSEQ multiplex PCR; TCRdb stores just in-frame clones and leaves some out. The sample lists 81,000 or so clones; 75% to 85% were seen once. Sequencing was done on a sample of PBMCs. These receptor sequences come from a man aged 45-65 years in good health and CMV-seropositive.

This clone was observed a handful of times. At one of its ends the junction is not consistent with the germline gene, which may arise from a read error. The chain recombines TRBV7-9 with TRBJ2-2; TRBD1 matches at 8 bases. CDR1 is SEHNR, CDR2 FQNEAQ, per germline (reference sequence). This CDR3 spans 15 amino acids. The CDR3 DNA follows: TGTGCCAGCAGAATGGACAGGGAGAACGCCGGGGAGCTGTTTTTT. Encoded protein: CASRMDRENAGELFF.

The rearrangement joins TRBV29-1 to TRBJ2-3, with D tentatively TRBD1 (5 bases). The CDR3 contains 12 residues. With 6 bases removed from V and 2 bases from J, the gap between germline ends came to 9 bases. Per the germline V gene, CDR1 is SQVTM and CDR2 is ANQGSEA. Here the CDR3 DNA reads TGCAGCGTGATGGGGCTCACAGATACGCAGTATTTT. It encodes CSVMGLTDTQYF.

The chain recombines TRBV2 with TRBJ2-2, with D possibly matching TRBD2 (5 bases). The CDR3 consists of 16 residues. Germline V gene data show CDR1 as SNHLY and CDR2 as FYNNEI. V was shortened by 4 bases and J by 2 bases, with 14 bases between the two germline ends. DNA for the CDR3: TGTGCCAGCAGTGGGGGAGTAGCGCCAAACACCGGGGAGCTGTTTTTT. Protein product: CASSGGVAPNTGELFF. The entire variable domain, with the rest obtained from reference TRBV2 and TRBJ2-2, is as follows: EPEVTQTPSHQVTQMGQEVILRCVPISNHLYFYWYRQILGQKVEFLVSFYNNEISEKSEIFDDQFSVERPDGSNFTLKIRSTKLEDSAMYFCASSGGVAPNTGELFFGEGSRLTVL.

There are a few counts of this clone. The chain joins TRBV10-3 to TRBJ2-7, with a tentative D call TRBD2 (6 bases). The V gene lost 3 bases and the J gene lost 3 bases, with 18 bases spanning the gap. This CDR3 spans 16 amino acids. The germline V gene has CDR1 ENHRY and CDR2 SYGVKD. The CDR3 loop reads CAISDSSRENGYEQYF. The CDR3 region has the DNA TGTGCCATCAGTGATTCTAGCCGGGAGAACGGCTACGAGCAGTACTTC.

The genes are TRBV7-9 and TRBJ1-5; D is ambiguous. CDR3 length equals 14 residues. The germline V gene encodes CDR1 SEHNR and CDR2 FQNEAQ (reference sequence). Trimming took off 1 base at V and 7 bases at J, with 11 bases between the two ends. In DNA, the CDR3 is TGTGCCAGCAGCTTAGGGGTGGGAGACCAGCCCCAGCATTTT. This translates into CASSLGVGDQPQHF.

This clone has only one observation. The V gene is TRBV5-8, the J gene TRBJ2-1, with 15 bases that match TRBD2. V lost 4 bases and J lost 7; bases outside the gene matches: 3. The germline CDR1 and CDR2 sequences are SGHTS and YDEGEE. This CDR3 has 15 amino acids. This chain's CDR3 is CASSHGTSGRNEQFF. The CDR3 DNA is TGTGCCAGCAGCCACGGGACTAGCGGGAGGAATGAGCAGTTCTTC.

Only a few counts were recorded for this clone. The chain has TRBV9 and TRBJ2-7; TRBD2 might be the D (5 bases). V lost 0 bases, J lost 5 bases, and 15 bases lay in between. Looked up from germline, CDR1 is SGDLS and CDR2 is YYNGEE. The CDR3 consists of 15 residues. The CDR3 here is CASSVGSQLRDEQYF. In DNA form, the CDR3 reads TGTGCCAGCAGCGTAGGCAGCCAACTGAGGGACGAGCAGTACTTC.

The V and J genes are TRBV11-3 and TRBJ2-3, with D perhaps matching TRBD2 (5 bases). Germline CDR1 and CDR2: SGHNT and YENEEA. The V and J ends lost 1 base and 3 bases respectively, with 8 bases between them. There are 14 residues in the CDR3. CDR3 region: CASSLVWETDTQYF. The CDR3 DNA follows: TGTGCCAGCAGCTTAGTATGGGAGACAGATACGCAGTATTTT.